The source of this TCR beta chain is a study of T cell clones after liver transplantation. Study context: Liver transplant recipients had immunosuppression withdrawal attempted within 2 years. A pre-transplant mixed lymphocyte reaction with TCRbeta sequencing defined graft-donor-reactive clones followed in post-transplant blood. Subjects received no induction therapy and standard immunosuppression until randomization at 12-24 months post-transplant.

Profiled with immunoSEQ multiplex PCR; TCRdb holds only in-frame clones, not every one. The sample has roughly 80,000 clones; around four fifths are singletons. Germline CDR1 is MGHDK and CDR2 is SYGVNS. V was cut by 5 bases and J by 10 bases, with 12 bases left in between. This CDR3 region has 13 residues. The receptor was isolated from a human patient who received a liver transplant. The graft donor may be the source of some T cells. The material was CD4+ T cells from blood, obtained at the 22-month timepoint. V is TRBV25-1 and J is TRBJ1-6; D unclear. The CDR3 here is CASSSVKYSPLHF. In DNA, the CDR3 is TGTGCCAGCAGTTCAGTTAAGTACTCACCCCTCCACTTT.